The 28 T cell receptor beta chains below were found in one sample sequenced in a study of blood T cell repertoires in COVID-19. Profiling relied on immunoSEQ multiplex PCR, and the TCRdb table lists in-frame clones only, not all of them. The table records 250,000 or so clones, over 70% of them present only once. Specimen: peripheral blood. All receptors derive from a woman in her thirties or forties who had recovered from COVID-19.

The CDR3 protein is CASSYSRGRAHEQYF. CDR3 bases: TGTGCCAGCAGTTACAGTAGGGGCAGGGCCCACGAGCAGTACTTC. The J gene is TRBJ2-7, the V gene TRBV6-5; maybe TRBD1 (5 bases). V lost 2 bases to trimming and J lost 5 bases, with 16 bases between them. Germline CDR1 and CDR2: MNHEY and SVGAGI. The CDR3 consists of 15 residues.

This clone has only one observation. The chain has TRBV2 and TRBJ1-1; D not resolved. The V and J ends lost 4 bases and 0 bases respectively, with 6 bases between them. CDR1 and CDR2 from the germline V gene are SNHLY and FYNNEI. The CDR3 consists of 13 residues. CDR3 bases: TGTGCCAGCAGTGGATACTTGAACACTGAAGCTTTCTTT. Protein: CASSGYLNTEAFF.

The chain combines TRBV10-3 with TRBJ2-5; 9 bases fit TRBD2. CDR3 length: 15 amino acids. Trimming cost V 4 bases and J 3 bases; bases outside gene matches: 6. CDR1 and CDR2 (germline): ENHRY, SYGVKD. CDR3 protein: CAISVRAGGKETQYF. For the CDR3, the DNA is TGTGCCATCAGTGTGAGGGCGGGGGGGAAAGAGACCCAGTACTTC.

CDR3: CASSLAGGGDEQYF. The CDR3 nucleotides read TGTGCCAGCAGCCTAGCTGGAGGGGGCGACGAGCAGTACTTC. The V call is TRBV3-1 (or the pseudogene TRBV3-2), the J call TRBJ2-7, with D possibly TRBD1 on 7 matching bases. Trimming pared 4 bases from V and 5 bases from J, leaving 15 bases between. Per the germline V gene, CDR1 is LGHDT and CDR2 is YNNKEL (reference sequence). This CDR3 comprises 14 residues.

The V gene is TRBV6-5, the J gene TRBJ2-2; 11 bases fit TRBD1. The CDR3 consists of 16 residues. V lost 2 bases, J lost 5 bases, and 4 bases stayed unmatched. CDR1 and CDR2 from the germline V gene are MNHEY and SVGAGI. In DNA, the CDR3 is TGTGCCAGCAGTTACGGACAGGGGGCGTGGACCGGGGAGCTGTTTTTT. Residues: CASSYGQGAWTGELFF.

This CDR3 reads CASSPRIEGFF. The CDR3 bases are TGTGCCAGCAGCCCCCGTATCGAGGGTTTCTTT. V gene TRBV5-8 combines with J gene TRBJ1-1; no definite D call. CDR1 SGHTS and CDR2 YDEGEE come from the germline V gene. V lost 4 bases and J lost 13, with 14 bases in between. This CDR3 spans 11 amino acids.

The J gene is TRBJ2-1, the V gene TRBV9; D unclear. The CDR3 spans 13 residues. In germline, CDR1 is SGDLS, CDR2 YYNGEE. Trimming cost V 1 base and J 6 bases, with 8 bases left between them. The CDR3 spells CASSVSPSNEQFF. CDR3 DNA: TGTGCCAGCAGCGTATCCCCGAGCAATGAGCAGTTCTTC.

V usage is TRBV30 and J usage is TRBJ1-5; 9 bases fit TRBD1. With 2 bases clipped from V and 0 bases from J, the junction kept 8 bases outside the gene matches. CDR3 length: 17 amino acids. Germline values: CDR1 GTSNPN, CDR2 SVGIG (reference sequence). Here the CDR3 reads CAWSTRQGGNSNQPQHF. CDR3 DNA: TGTGCCTGGAGTACGCGACAGGGGGGTAATAGCAATCAGCCCCAGCATTTT. Full variable domain (rest looked up from reference TRBV30 and TRBJ1-5): SQTIHQWPATLVQPVGSPLSLECTVEGTSNPNLYWYRQAAGRGLQLLFYSVGIGQISSEVPQNLSASRPQDRQFILSSKKLLLSDSGFYLCAWSTRQGGNSNQPQHFGDGTRLSIL.

This chain links TRBV9 with TRBJ2-2; 11 bases line up with TRBD1. V dropped 2 bases and J dropped 4; count of bases not matched to a gene: 1. The germline CDR1 and CDR2 sequences are SGDLS and YYNGEE. The CDR3 length is 15 residues. The CDR3, as DNA: TGTGCCAGCAGCGTGGACAGGGGGCGCACCGGGGAGCTGTTTTTT. Translation: CASSVDRGRTGELFF.

The V call is TRBV5-1, the J call TRBJ1-1; D perhaps matches TRBD1 (5 bases). V shed 6 bases and J shed 4 bases, with 22 bases lying between them. The CDR3 consists of 16 residues. The germline V gene encodes CDR1 SGHRS and CDR2 YFSETQ. The CDR3 here is CASTFTPEGGGTEAFF. The CDR3 bases are TGCGCCAGCACTTTCACACCGGAGGGCGGGGGCACTGAAGCTTTCTTT.

The chain has TRBV19 and TRBJ1-1; no reliable D call. V lost 5 bases and J 4 bases, leaving 11 bases between the germline ends. The CDR3 consists of 13 residues. Germline V lookup: CDR1 LNHDA, CDR2 SQIVND (reference sequence). The CDR3 is CASSFRGFTEAFF. DNA of the CDR3: TGTGCCAGTAGTTTTCGGGGATTCACTGAAGCTTTCTTT. Full variable domain (rest looked up from reference TRBV19 and TRBJ1-1): DGGITQSPKYLFRKEGQNVTLSCEQNLNHDAMYWYRQDPGQGLRLIYYSQIVNDFQKGDIAEGYSVSREKKESFPLTVTSAQKNPTAFYLCASSFRGFTEAFFGQGTRLTVV.

This rearrangement joins TRBV19 to TRBJ1-2; maybe TRBD1 (6 bases). The CDR3 length is 17 residues. Germline values: CDR1 LNHDA, CDR2 SQIVND (reference sequence). The V gene lost 6 bases and the J gene lost 4 bases, with 24 bases spanning the gap. DNA of the CDR3: TGTGCCAGTAGCGGTGGGGGCCAGAGATTCCCCCGCTATGGCTACACCTTC. It yields the protein CASSGGGQRFPRYGYTF. Filled out from reference TRBV19 and TRBJ1-2, the complete variable domain reads DGGITQSPKYLFRKEGQNVTLSCEQNLNHDAMYWYRQDPGQGLRLIYYSQIVNDFQKGDIAEGYSVSREKKESFPLTVTSAQKNPTAFYLCASSGGGQRFPRYGYTFGSGTRLTVV.

The genes are TRBV6-5 and TRBJ1-2, with D possibly being TRBD1 (6 bases). V was cut by 10 bases and J by 9 bases, with 15 bases left in between. CDR1 MNHEY and CDR2 SVGAGI come from the germline V gene. This CDR3 spans 11 amino acids. This chain's CDR3 is CATRRGGSYTF. The CDR3 DNA reads as TGTGCCACTCGTAGGGGGGGAAGCTACACCTTC.

This chain uses TRBV27 with TRBJ1-4; D might be TRBD1 (6 bases). CDR1 and CDR2 (germline): MNHEY, SMNVEV (reference sequence). CDR3 length: 13 amino acids. Trimming shortened V by 6 bases and J by 2 bases, and 7 bases separated the two germline ends. The CDR3 is CASRRGTNEKLFF. The CDR3 bases are TGTGCCAGCAGGAGGGGGACTAATGAAAAACTGTTTTTT.

The chain links TRBV29-1 to TRBJ2-3; TRBD1 matches at 9 bases. V was pared by 4 bases and J by 4 bases, with 6 bases of the junction left unmatched. The CDR3 runs to 14 residues. CDR1 is SQVTM, CDR2 ANQGSEA, per germline. CDR3 in amino acids: CSVGGDRDPDTQYF. The DNA for the CDR3 is TGCAGCGTTGGGGGGGACAGGGACCCAGATACGCAGTATTTT.

In nucleotides, the CDR3 is TGCGCCAGCCAACCTCATCAGGGAACTAATGAAAAACTGTTTTTT. Translated: CASQPHQGTNEKLFF. V gene TRBV5-1 combines with J gene TRBJ1-4; a possible D gene is TRBD1 (5 bases). Trimming removed 7 bases at V and 1 base at J, with 14 bases between. The CDR3 covers 15 residues. Germline lookup yields CDR1 SGHRS and CDR2 YFSETQ. Full variable domain (outside the CDR3, taken from reference TRBV5-1 and TRBJ1-4): KAGVTQTPRYLIKTRGQQVTLSCSPISGHRSVSWYQQTPGQGLQFLFEYFSETQRNKGNFPGRFSGRQFSNSRSEMNVSTLELGDSALYLCASQPHQGTNEKLFFGSGTQLSVL.

The chain recombines TRBV4-1 with TRBJ2-1, with TRBD2 matching over 7 bases. The CDR3 loop spans 15 amino acids. The V segment lost 5 bases and the J segment 2 bases; nucleotides outside the gene matches: 6. In germline, CDR1 is MGHRA, CDR2 YSYEKL. The CDR3 reads CASSTREAPYNEQFF. The CDR3 region has the DNA TGCGCCAGCAGCACCCGGGAGGCCCCCTACAATGAGCAGTTCTTC.

J is TRBJ2-3 and V is TRBV7-2, with TRBD1 matching over 8 bases. The germline V gene has CDR1 SGHTA and CDR2 FQGNSA. The CDR3 spans 14 residues. V lost 3 bases, J lost 4 bases, and 3 bases stayed unmatched. CDR3 residues: CASSFSGGPDTQYF. The CDR3 nucleotides read TGTGCCAGCAGCTTTTCAGGGGGCCCAGATACGCAGTATTTT.

This chain joins TRBV9 and TRBJ2-2; 7 positions agree with TRBD1. Germline V gene lookup returns CDR1 SGDLS and CDR2 YYNGEE. This CDR3 comprises 15 residues. With V trimmed by 4 bases and J by 1 base, 4 bases remained unmatched. The CDR3 DNA is TGTGCCAGCAGCCTCCGGGACAGGAACACCGGGGAGCTGTTTTTT. It codes for CASSLRDRNTGELFF. Full variable domain (remainder filled in from reference TRBV9 and TRBJ2-2): DSGVTQTPKHLITATGQRVTLRCSPRSGDLSVYWYQQSLDQGLQFLIQYYNGEERAKGNILERFSAQQFPDLHSELNLSSLELGDSALYFCASSLRDRNTGELFFGEGSRLTVL.

The gene calls are TRBV20-1 and TRBJ2-5; TRBD2 is a possible D gene (7 bases). The length of the CDR3 is 11 residues. Germline CDR1 reads DFQATT; CDR2 reads SNEGSKA (reference sequence). V shed 4 bases and J shed 5 bases, with 8 bases lying between them. The CDR3 is CSAKGGETQYF. The CDR3 coding sequence is TGCAGTGCTAAGGGGGGGGAGACCCAGTACTTC.

V is TRBV19 and J is TRBJ1-6; possible D gene TRBD1, 6 bases. This CDR3 contains 13 residues. V was cut by 10 bases and J by 7 bases, with 14 bases left in between. Germline CDR1 LNHDA, CDR2 SQIVND (reference sequence). CDR3 amino acids: CATKTGLNSPLHF. CDR3 nucleotide sequence: TGTGCCACTAAGACAGGCCTAAATTCACCCCTCCACTTT.

This clone turned up a few times. The chain uses TRBV9 and TRBJ2-5; unclear D gene. V shed 0 bases and J shed 5 bases, with 11 bases lying between them. The CDR3 spans 14 residues. Looked up from germline, CDR1 is SGDLS and CDR2 is YYNGEE. The CDR3 region is CASSVDLSRETQYF. CDR3 in DNA: TGTGCCAGCAGCGTAGATCTGTCCAGGGAGACCCAGTACTTC.

V gene TRBV30 combines with J gene TRBJ1-1; possibly TRBD1 for D (5 bases). V lost 2 bases and J lost 4, with 14 bases in between. The CDR3 runs to 14 residues. Looked up from germline, CDR1 is GTSNPN and CDR2 is SVGIG (reference sequence). CDR3 protein: CAWSWGGRGTEAFF. The CDR3 DNA reads as TGTGCCTGGAGTTGGGGGGGGAGGGGCACTGAAGCTTTCTTT.

This chain uses TRBV5-6 with TRBJ2-2; the match to TRBD1 covers 7 bases. V lost 4 bases to trimming and J lost 5 bases; unmatched junction nucleotides: 11. Per the germline V gene, CDR1 is SGHDT and CDR2 is YYEEEE. The CDR3 is 16 amino acids. CDR3 in amino acids: CASSPLDRTNTGELFF. DNA of the CDR3: TGTGCCAGCAGCCCCCTGGACAGGACAAATACCGGGGAGCTGTTTTTT.

The V and J genes are TRBV7-2 and TRBJ2-1; the D gene is possibly TRBD1 (5 bases). The germline CDR1 and CDR2 sequences are SGHTA and FQGNSA. The CDR3 extends over 16 amino acids. Trimming stripped 4 bases from V and 5 bases from J, with 18 bases between. The DNA of the CDR3 is TGTGCCAGCAGCTCCTGGACAAGTACTAATAACAATGAGCAGTTCTTC. Translation gives CASSSWTSTNNNEQFF.

The gene calls are TRBV29-1 and TRBJ2-7, with 7 bases aligning to TRBD1. The CDR3 is 15 amino acids. Germline V gives CDR1 SQVTM, CDR2 ANQGSEA. V trimming: 2 bases; J trimming: 3 bases; junction bases outside the gene matches: 10. CDR3 residues: CSVETADRADYEQYF. The CDR3 DNA is TGCAGCGTTGAAACAGCTGACAGGGCCGACTACGAGCAGTACTTC.

This chain joins TRBV2 and TRBJ2-3; 8 bases line up with TRBD2. This CDR3 comprises 18 residues. Per germline, CDR1 SNHLY and CDR2 FYNNEI. V dropped 0 bases and J dropped 1; count of bases not matched to a gene: 9. DNA of the CDR3: TGTGCCAGCAGTGAAGCGGGGAGCGGGGGCTACGGCACAGATACGCAGTATTTT. Translated: CASSEAGSGGYGTDTQYF.

The genes are TRBV27 and TRBJ1-5, with D perhaps TRBD1 (5 bases). Germline V gene data show CDR1 as MNHEY and CDR2 as SMNVEV (reference sequence). The germline V and J ends were trimmed by 7 bases and 1 base, with 14 bases remaining between them. The CDR3 spans 15 residues. In nucleotides, the CDR3 is TGTGCCAGCACCGACAGAGCCATGAGCAATCAGCCCCAGCATTTT. This codes for CASTDRAMSNQPQHF.